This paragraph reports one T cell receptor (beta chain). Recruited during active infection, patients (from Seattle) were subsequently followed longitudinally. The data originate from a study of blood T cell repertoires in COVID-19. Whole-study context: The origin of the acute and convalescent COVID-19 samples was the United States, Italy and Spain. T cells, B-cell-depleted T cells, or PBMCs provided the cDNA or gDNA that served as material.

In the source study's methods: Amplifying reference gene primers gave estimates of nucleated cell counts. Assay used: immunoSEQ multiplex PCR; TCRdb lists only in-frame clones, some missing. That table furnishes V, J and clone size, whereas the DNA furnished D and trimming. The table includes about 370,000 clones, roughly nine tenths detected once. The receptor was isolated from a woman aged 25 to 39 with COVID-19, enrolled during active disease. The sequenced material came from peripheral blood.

The chain's CDR3 is CASSLATSGGTDTQYF. CDR3 nucleotides: TGTGCCAGCAGCTTAGCGACCAGCGGGGGCACAGATACGCAGTATTTT. The chain uses TRBV7-8 and TRBJ2-3; TRBD2 matches at 7 bases. This CDR3 contains 16 residues. Germline trimming cut 0 bases from V and 1 base from J; bases unmatched to any gene: 4. The germline V gene has CDR1 SGHVS and CDR2 FQNEAQ.